This entry features one TCR beta chain sequence. The CDR3 loop spans 13 amino acids. Looked up from germline, CDR1 is SGHRS and CDR2 is YFSETQ. Trimming at V came to 4 bases and at J to 8 bases, leaving 7 bases not matched to a gene. Study processing details: Amplification of reference gene primers was used by the study to estimate nucleated cell counts. Clones were read by immunoSEQ multiplex PCR, and TCRdb kept only the in-frame ones, dropping some. From that table come the V and J calls and clone size; the DNA was used to work out D and trimming. The sample yields 100,000 to 150,000 clones, approximately 87% seen once. These data are taken from a study of blood T cell repertoires in COVID-19. Study-wide context: There were acute and convalescent COVID-19 samples, and they came from the United States, Italy and Spain. The cDNA or gDNA used as material had been derived from T cells, B-cell-depleted T cells, or PBMCs.

The receptor was derived from a woman aged 55-69 years with acute or convalescent COVID-19. The chain employs TRBV5-1 and TRBJ1-2, with 8 bases identical to TRBD1. Sequencing used peripheral blood. CDR3 loop: CASSLLTGEGYTF. The CDR3 nucleotides read TGCGCCAGCAGCCTACTGACAGGGGAAGGCTACACCTTC.